This entry describes one TCR beta chain. This clonotype was counted at least ten times. This receptor's antigen is unknown. Base qualities are not at hand, and no much larger clone is one base apart. The data were taken from a study of neurological immune-mediated disorders (dated by TCRdb to between 2018 and 2021). Regarding the complete study: Among the approximately 35 multiple sclerosis patients, relapsing-remitting MS accounted for around 30 and secondary progressive MS accounted for 3. Using UMI-based sequencing, the study compared peripheral blood TCR-beta repertoires from patients with HTLV-I-associated myelopathy (HAM/TSP), patients with multiple sclerosis, and healthy controls. Alongside PBMC samples, the set of more than 85 TCR-beta libraries contained longitudinal samples, technical triplicates, and paired CD4+ and CD8+ T-cell subsets that had been sorted. The cohort was made up of 60 to 75 subjects, consisting of about 14 HAM/TSP patients, about 35 multiple sclerosis patients and about 20 healthy controls. The research as a whole found: Across subjects, expanded clones never shared an identical CDR3 amino acid sequence, which suggests that the TCR-beta repertoires in every group were private. TCR clonal expansion was highest in HAM/TSP patients and lowest in MS patients, with MS patients falling below even healthy controls. The MS cluster showed no association with clinical or MRI features, and the authors stated that larger cohorts are needed. In a phylogenetic analysis, the repertoires of 18 out of 34 MS patients fell into a single cluster of related CDR3 sequences, pointing to a possible signature at the repertoire level.

To synthesize cDNA, template-switch 5'RACE was performed with a primer carrying a 10-nucleotide random unique molecular identifier so that each TCR transcript was tagged. Every sequencing run covered 15-18 subjects and yielded more than 170 million TCR-beta sequences. The RNeasy kit was used to extract total RNA. The KAPA Real-time Library Amplification kit was used to amplify TCR-beta VDJ regions with primers targeting the TCR constant region and the 5'RACE anchor. A first PCR added sample indexes and Illumina adaptors, after which a second PCR increased the library yield. After Ampure bead purification, the roughly 650 bp TCR product was size-selected on a 2% E-gel SizeSelection system. Before pooling, library quality was assessed on a Bioanalyzer, concentration was determined with Qubit, and library quantification was performed with the Kapa Library Quantification kit. Paired-end 2 x 150 bp sequencing of the libraries was performed on an Illumina HiSeq 2500. To increase sequence diversity, about 25-31% phiX was spiked into each library pool. The study's processing was this. The UMI-based MiGEC pipeline processed quality-filtered reads and removed over 85% of raw TCR sequences during error correction. IMGT germline references were used for alignment of VDJ genes, and clonotypes were defined by a unique CDR3 amino acid sequence together with V-J genes. Clonal expansion, Shannon diversity and CDR3 relatedness were evaluated with VDJtools (CalcPairwiseDistances, ClusterSamples), while phylogenetic trees were built in CLCbio workbench. Using coefficient-of-variation modelling across technical triplicates, the study counted a clone as expanded if it had at least 8 unique UMIs. The public reads were reanalyzed by TCRdb: fastp trimming at Q25, MiXCR alignment, in-frame beta chains only. Every entry covers one CDR3 protein and lists the most common genes and DNA from its rows. TCRdb's processing, not the study's, gives the V and J calls here. Counted in this sample were fewer than 80,000 distinct CDR3 sequences; 4.5% to 5.5% of them appeared once. The ten most abundant clones make up around 3.5% of the sample.

From cysteine to phenylalanine, the CDR3 is 14 amino acids long. The only DNA kept is the CDR3, 42 bases in frame from the first base. V and J are truncated by 5 bases and 0 bases respectively, leaving an intervening sequence of 8 bases. For CDR1 and CDR2, the germline V gene lists ENHRY and SYGVKD. Unsorted PBMC libraries were generated from 2 million PBMCs stored in RNAlater at -80 °C until RNA extraction. The multiple sclerosis patients were enrolled in a US clinical protocol that evaluated disease progression with magnetic resonance imaging. Peripheral blood underwent Ficoll-Hypaque density gradient centrifugation to isolate PBMCs, which were then cryopreserved in liquid nitrogen.

The sequenced sample was PBMCs. This TCR was recovered from a woman aged 50 to 65 with multiple sclerosis. The chain was built from TRBV10-3 and TRBJ1-3; TRBD1 is possibly the D segment (6 matching bases). The encoded CDR3 is CAISQGFSGNTIYF. Read as DNA, the sequence is TGTGCCATCAGTCAGGGGTTCTCTGGAAACACCATATATTTT.